This T cell receptor (beta chain) is from a study of radiotherapy plus CTLA-4 blockade in lung cancer. Study information: Among patients, 15% to 20% showed objective responses, and over 30% had disease control. Notes on the study in general: Early clone dynamics of blood T cells, plus interferon-beta, reportedly predicted response best. Blood-borne expansion of tumor-derived TCR clones followed radiotherapy plus ipilimumab.

This table comes from immunoSEQ multiplex PCR, and its TCRdb copy is limited to in-frame clones, with some not included. The table lists about 100,000 clones, roughly four fifths of them singletons, with roughly 0.84% in the top ten. Germline CDR1 and CDR2: GTSNPN and SVGIG (reference sequence). V lost 2 bases and J 0 bases, leaving 10 bases between the germline ends. The CDR3 consists of 15 residues. Points on this clone: Its antigen is not known.

Focal radiation plus CTLA-4 blockade with ipilimumab was given to patients with chemo-refractory metastatic non-small-cell lung cancer. The clonotype originates from a human donor with non-small cell lung cancer who had stable disease on radiotherapy plus ipilimumab. This chain links TRBV30 with TRBJ2-2; tentatively, D is TRBD2 (6 bases). This specimen consisted of peripheral blood, obtained from a patient treated with radiotherapy plus ipilimumab. The CDR3 DNA sequence: TGTGCCTGGAGTCGGGGAGGCGCGAACACCGGGGAGCTGTTTTTT. Its translation: CAWSRGGANTGELFF.